The T cell receptor beta chain under discussion was sequenced for a study of blood T cell repertoires in COVID-19. Across the study: The United States, Italy and Spain were the sources of the acute and convalescent COVID-19 samples. T cells, B-cell-depleted T cells, or PBMCs supplied cDNA or gDNA.

The germline CDR1 and CDR2 sequences are SGHVS and FQNEAQ. The germline V and J ends were trimmed by 0 bases and 1 base, with 12 bases remaining between them. CDR3 length: 16 residues. Using immunoSEQ multiplex PCR, the repertoire was profiled, and TCRdb retains in-frame clones only, with some absent. The sample lists fewer than 250,000 clones, around 83% occurring once. Sequencing input: peripheral blood. The clonotype was recovered from a man aged 50-60 years with active or convalescent COVID-19. The chain uses TRBV7-8 and TRBJ1-2; maybe TRBD1 (6 bases). CDR3 sequence reads: CASSLAQGIVNYGYTF. The CDR3 DNA is TGTGCCAGCAGCTTAGCACAGGGAATCGTTAACTATGGCTACACCTTC.